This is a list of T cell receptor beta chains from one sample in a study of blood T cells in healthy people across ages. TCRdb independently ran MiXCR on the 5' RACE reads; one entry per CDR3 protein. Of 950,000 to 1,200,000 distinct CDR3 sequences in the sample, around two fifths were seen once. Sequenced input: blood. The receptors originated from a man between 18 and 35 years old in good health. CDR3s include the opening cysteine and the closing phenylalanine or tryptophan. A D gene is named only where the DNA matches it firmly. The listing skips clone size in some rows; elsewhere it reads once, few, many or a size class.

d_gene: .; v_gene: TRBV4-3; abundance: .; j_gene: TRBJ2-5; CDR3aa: CASSQELASNQETQYF; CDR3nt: TGCGCCAGCAGCCAAGAACTAGCCTCCAACCAAGAGACCCAGTACTTC
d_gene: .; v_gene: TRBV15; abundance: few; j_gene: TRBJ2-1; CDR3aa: CATSSNLDWGYNEQFF; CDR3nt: TGTGCCACCAGCAGCAACCTCGACTGGGGGTACAATGAGCAGTTCTTC
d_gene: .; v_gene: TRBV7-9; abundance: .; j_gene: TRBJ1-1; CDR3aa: CASSLDWSGTEAFF; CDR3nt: TGTGCCAGCAGCTTAGACTGGTCTGGCACTGAAGCTTTCTTT
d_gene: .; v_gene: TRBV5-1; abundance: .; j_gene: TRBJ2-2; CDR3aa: CASSPSPPYTGELFF; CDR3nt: TGCGCCAGCAGCCCGTCCCCTCCCTACACCGGGGAGCTGTTTTTT
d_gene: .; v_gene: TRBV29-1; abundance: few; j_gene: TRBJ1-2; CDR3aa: CSVEDRVGGNYGYTF; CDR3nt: TGCAGCGTTGAAGACAGGGTGGGTGGTAACTATGGCTACACCTTC
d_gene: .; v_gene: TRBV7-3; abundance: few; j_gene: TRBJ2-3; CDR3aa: CASSLGPLGSGMTDTQYF; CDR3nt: TGTGCCAGCAGCTTAGGCCCCTTGGGGAGTGGCATGACAGATACGCAGTATTTT
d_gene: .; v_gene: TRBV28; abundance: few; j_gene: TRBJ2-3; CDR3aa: CATTNYTDTQYF; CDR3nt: TGTGCCACCACGAACTACACAGATACGCAGTATTTT
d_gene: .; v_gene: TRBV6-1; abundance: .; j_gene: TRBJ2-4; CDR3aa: CASSPLSMTVGTKNIQYF; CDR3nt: TGTGCCAGCAGCCCATTATCTATGACAGTAGGAACCAAAAACATTCAGTACTTC
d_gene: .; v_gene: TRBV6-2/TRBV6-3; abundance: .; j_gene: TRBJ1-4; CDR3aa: CASSQSKELFF; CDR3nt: TGTGCCAGCAGTCAATCGAAGGAACTGTTTTTT
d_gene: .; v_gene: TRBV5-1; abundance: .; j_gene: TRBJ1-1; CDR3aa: CASSLGQTLNTEAFF; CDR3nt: TGCGCCAGCAGCTTGGGGCAGACCCTGAACACTGAAGCTTTCTTT
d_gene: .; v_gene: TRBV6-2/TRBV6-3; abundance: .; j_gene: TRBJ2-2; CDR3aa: CASSPAFTGELFF; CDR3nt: TGTGCCAGCAGTCCCGCGTTCACCGGGGAGCTGTTTTTT
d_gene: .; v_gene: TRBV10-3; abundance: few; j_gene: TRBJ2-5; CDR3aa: CAIRGSETQYF; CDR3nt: TGTGCCATCAGGGGTTCAGAGACCCAGTACTTC
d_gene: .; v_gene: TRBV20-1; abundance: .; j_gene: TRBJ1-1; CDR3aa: CSVSGGDDTEAFF; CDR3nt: TGCAGTGTCAGCGGTGGGGACGACACTGAAGCTTTCTTT
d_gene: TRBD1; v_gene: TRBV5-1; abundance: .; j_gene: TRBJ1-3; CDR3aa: CASSPGQLGNTIYF; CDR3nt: TGCGCCAGCAGCCCGGGACAGCTTGGAAACACCATATATTTT
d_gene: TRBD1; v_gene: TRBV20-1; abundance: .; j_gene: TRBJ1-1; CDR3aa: CSAHPRTGVNTEAFF; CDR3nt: TGCAGTGCCCACCCACGGACAGGGGTGAACACTGAAGCTTTCTTT
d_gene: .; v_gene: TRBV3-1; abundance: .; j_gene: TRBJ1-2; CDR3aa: CASSPGPFYGYTF; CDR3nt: TGTGCCAGCAGCCCCGGACCGTTCTATGGCTACACCTTC
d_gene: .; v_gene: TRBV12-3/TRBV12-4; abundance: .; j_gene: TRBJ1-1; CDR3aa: CASSPGGDSNTEAFF; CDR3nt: TGTGCCAGCAGCCCGGGGGGAGATTCGAACACTGAAGCTTTCTTT
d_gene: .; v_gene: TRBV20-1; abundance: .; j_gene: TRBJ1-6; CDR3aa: CSARDGGGVSSYNSPLHF; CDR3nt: TGCAGTGCTAGAGATGGGGGAGGTGTAAGCTCCTATAATTCACCCCTCCACTTT
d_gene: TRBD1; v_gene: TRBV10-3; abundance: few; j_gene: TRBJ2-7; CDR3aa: CAISSGTGVDEQYF; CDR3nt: TGTGCCATCAGCTCCGGGACAGGGGTCGACGAGCAGTACTTC
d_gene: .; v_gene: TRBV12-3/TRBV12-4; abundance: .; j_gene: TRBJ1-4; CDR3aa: CASSQAGYNEKLFF; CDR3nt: TGTGCCAGCAGCCAGGCAGGGTATAATGAAAAACTGTTTTTT
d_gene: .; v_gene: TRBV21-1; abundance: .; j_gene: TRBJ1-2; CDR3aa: CASSYPRGQIGYTF; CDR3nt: TGTGCCAGCAGCTATCCCCGGGGGCAGATTGGCTACACCTTC
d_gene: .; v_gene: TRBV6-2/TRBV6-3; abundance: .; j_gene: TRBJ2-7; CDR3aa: CASSDRRSSYEQYF; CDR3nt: TGTGCCTCATCCGATCGGAGGAGCTCCTACGAGCAGTACTTC
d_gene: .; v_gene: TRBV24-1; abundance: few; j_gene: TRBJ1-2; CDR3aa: CATSDWGTNYGYTF; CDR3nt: TGTGCCACCAGTGACTGGGGGACTAACTATGGCTACACCTTC
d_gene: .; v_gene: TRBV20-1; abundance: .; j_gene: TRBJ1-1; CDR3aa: CSTLRAAEAFF; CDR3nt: TGCAGTACTCTACGGGCCGCTGAAGCTTTCTTT
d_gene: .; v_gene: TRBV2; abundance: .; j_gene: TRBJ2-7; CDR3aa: CASSEAWGVGTTLYEQYF; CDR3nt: TGTGCCAGCAGTGAAGCGTGGGGGGTAGGAACAACGCTATACGAGCAGTACTTC
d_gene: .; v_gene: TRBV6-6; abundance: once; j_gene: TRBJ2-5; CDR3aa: CASSHSPRIQETQYF; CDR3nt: TGTGCCAGCAGTCACTCCCCGCGGATCCAAGAGACCCAGTACTTC
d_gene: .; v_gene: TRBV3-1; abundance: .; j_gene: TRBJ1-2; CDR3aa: CASSRNRDYGYTF; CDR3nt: TGTGCCAGCAGCCGAAACAGAGACTATGGCTACACCTTC
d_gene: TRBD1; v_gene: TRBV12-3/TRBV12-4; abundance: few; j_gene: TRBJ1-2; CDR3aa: CASGSSGGEGYTF; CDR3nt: TGTGCCAGCGGAAGCTCAGGGGGGGAAGGCTACACCTTC
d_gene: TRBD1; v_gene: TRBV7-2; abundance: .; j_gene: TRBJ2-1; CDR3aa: CASSFQGGFNEQFF; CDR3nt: TGTGCCAGCAGCTTTCAAGGGGGCTTCAATGAGCAGTTCTTC
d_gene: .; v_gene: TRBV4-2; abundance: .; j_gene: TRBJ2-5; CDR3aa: CASNQLRGNEQYF; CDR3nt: TGTGCCAGCAACCAATTGAGGGGCAATGAGCAGTACTTC
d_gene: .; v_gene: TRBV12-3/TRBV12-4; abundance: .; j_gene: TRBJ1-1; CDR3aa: CASSAGTTNTEAFF; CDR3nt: TGTGCCAGCAGCGCTGGGACAACGAACACTGAAGCTTTCTTT
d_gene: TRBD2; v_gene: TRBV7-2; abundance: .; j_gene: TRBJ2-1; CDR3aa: CASSLRGGFLDEQFF; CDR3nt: TGTGCCAGCAGCTTACGCGGGGGTTTTCTGGATGAGCAGTTCTTC
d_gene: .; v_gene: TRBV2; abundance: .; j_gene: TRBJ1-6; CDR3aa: CASNGRDNSPLHF; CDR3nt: TGTGCCAGCAACGGCCGCGATAATTCACCCCTCCACTTT